Each of the 26 T cell receptor beta chains below was sequenced from the same sample in a study of Tregs in tolerant kidney transplant recipients (dated by TCRdb to the late 2010s). To prepare the library, the immunoSEQ multiplex PCR assay was applied. The table was pulled from immuneACCESS by TCRdb, which kept in-frame rearrangements only. Such tables lose some clones; where checked, under half of the loss comes from unresolved V genes, and the rest has no known cause. The sample table on file contains about 14,000 clones. The ten largest clones take up roughly a quarter of the sample. The sample's time point label, in plain terms: 6 months after combined kidney and bone marrow transplant. Related donors were used in the transplants with nonmyeloablative bone marrow transplantation, and mixed chimerism was transient in the human trials. The sample was CD8+ T cells from blood (PBMCs), taken 6 months after the transplant. The receptors stem from a human patient who received a combined kidney and bone marrow transplant. Donor T cells from the graft may be present among the T cells after a transplant.

A remark on this clone: The DNA ends 3 residues before the CDR3 does, and the rest of the CDR3 is filled in from the germline J gene. The chain is built from TRBV5-1 and TRBJ1-5; D is unresolved. The CDR3 spans 16 residues. The V and J ends lost 0 bases and 6 bases respectively, with 16 bases between them. Germline assignment: CDR1 SGHRS and CDR2 YFSETQ. This CDR3 reads CASSLGPPSAGQPQHF. Incomplete CDR3 DNA: TGCGCCAGCAGCTTGGGCCCACCGAGTGCGGGTCAGCCC.

Comment on this clone: The read terminates 3 residues ahead of where the CDR3 ends, so the germline J gene completes it. The chain couples TRBV7-9 to TRBJ2-2; D unclear. Between the trimmed V and J ends, which lost 3 bases and 7 bases, there was a span of 3 bases. The CDR3 runs to 11 residues. Germline CDR1 and CDR2: SEHNR and FQNEAQ (reference sequence). CDR3 amino acids: CASSFGGELFF. The CDR3 DNA, read in part, is TGTGCCAGCAGCTTCGGCGGGGAG.

Points on this clone: The sequence runs out 3 residues before the end of the CDR3; the remainder is reconstructed from the germline J gene. The rearrangement joins TRBV18 to TRBJ1-2; tentative D call: TRBD1 (5 bases). Germline V gives CDR1 KGHSH, CDR2 LQKENI. This CDR3 comprises 17 residues. The V and J ends lost 0 bases and 0 bases respectively, with 14 bases between them. CDR3 DNA (partial): TGTGCCAGCTCACCACCAGGTCAGCAGGGATCTAACTATGGC. Translation gives CASSPPGQQGSNYG. The whole CDR3 is CASSPPGQQGSNYGYTF.

On this clone itself: One end of the junction varies from germline; a read error may be responsible. The read comes to an end 3 residues before the CDR3 does, leaving the germline J gene to fill in the end. The chain is built from TRBV7-9 and TRBJ1-2; D gene unclear. The CDR3 has 13 amino acids. Germline V gene sequence: CDR1 SEHNR, CDR2 FQNEAQ (reference sequence). CDR3 bases read: TGTGCCAGCAACTTAGTAGGGTACTATGGC. It codes for CASNLVGYYG. The entire CDR3 protein reads CASNLVGYYGYTF.

With respect to this clone: The CDR3 extends 3 residues past the end of the read, so its final part is completed from the germline J gene. The chain joins TRBV5-1 to TRBJ2-2; TRBD1 might be the D (5 bases). This CDR3 is 14 amino acids long. The V gene's germline CDR1 is SGHRS and CDR2 YFSETQ. The CDR3 loop reads CASSLEVTGEKLFF. The CDR3 DNA, read in part, is TGCGCCAGCAGCTTGGAAGTTACAGGTGAAAAG.

With regard to this clone: The missing CDR3 end, 3 residues past where the read stops, is filled in from the germline J gene. The chain couples TRBV6-2 or TRBV6-3 to TRBJ2-7; D gene uncertain. The length of the CDR3 is 15 residues. Germline V CDR1 and CDR2: MNHEY, SVGEGT. Trimming pared 6 bases from V and 2 bases from J, leaving 17 bases between. CDR3 loop: CASSEIRTIAYEQYF. The covered CDR3 bases are TGTGCCAGCAGCGAAATTCGTACAATCGCCTACGAG.

As for this clone: The CDR3 end lies 3 residues beyond the end of the read and is filled in from the germline J gene. The rearrangement uses TRBV6-1 and TRBJ2-1; no firm D call. Deletions cut 2 bases from V and 7 bases from J, with 6 bases between. The CDR3 runs to 12 residues. CDR1 and CDR2 (germline): MNHNS, SASEGT. The CDR3 bases that were read are TGTGCCAGCAGTGAATGGGCTAATGAG. As protein: CASSEWANE. The whole CDR3 protein is CASSEWANEQFF.

This clone is large by frequency. The missing CDR3 end, 3 residues past where the read stops, is filled in from the germline J gene. This chain connects TRBV14 to TRBJ1-2; D is possibly TRBD1 (6 bases). The CDR3 spans 15 residues. From germline, CDR1 is SGHDN and CDR2 FVKESK. The V end lost 6 bases, the J end lost 6 bases, and 20 bases lay between the germline ends. The part of the CDR3 DNA that was read is TGTGCCAGCAGACGAACGGGGGGCGTCTGGAATGGC. Residues: CASRRTGGVWNG. The whole CDR3 sequence is CASRRTGGVWNGYTF.

Comment on this clone: The read ends 3 residues early relative to the CDR3; the germline J gene fills the gap. The rearrangement uses TRBV5-5 and TRBJ2-7, with a tentative D call TRBD1 (5 bases). This CDR3 contains 15 residues. Trimming shortened V by 2 bases and J by 0 bases, and 12 bases separated the two germline ends. CDR1 and CDR2 (germline): SGHKS, YYEKEE (reference sequence). The CDR3 loop reads CASSLTGKSSYEQYF. The CDR3 DNA, read in part, is TGTGCCAGCAGCTTAACAGGAAAGAGCTCCTACGAG. The variable domain in full, with the rest retrieved from reference TRBV5-5 and TRBJ2-7, is DAGVTQSPTHLIKTRGQQVTLRCSPISGHKSVSWYQQVLGQGPQFIFQYYEKEERGRGNFPDRFSARQFPNYSSELNVNALLLGDSALYLCASSLTGKSSYEQYFGPGTRLTVT.

Partial CDR3 DNA: TGCGCCAGCACCTCATCGGGGGGGGCTTCTAGCGGGAGGTATGAGACC. It is translated as CASTSSGGASSGRYET. The whole CDR3 region reads CASTSSGGASSGRYETQYF. The rearrangement links TRBV23-1 to TRBJ2-5; 11 bases are a match to TRBD2. The DNA ends 3 residues before the CDR3 does, and the rest of the CDR3 is filled in from the germline J gene. Being an ORF, TRBV23-1 has a function that is uncertain. V was pared by 7 bases and J by 5 bases, with 21 bases of the junction left unmatched. The CDR3 is 19 residues long.

The DNA read from the CDR3 is TGTGCCAGCAGCTACCGACTAGCCACAGATACG. Amino acids: CASSYRLATDT. The whole CDR3 sequence is CASSYRLATDTQYF. The chain links TRBV7-6 to TRBJ2-3; 7 nucleotides match TRBD2. The read gets to within 3 residues of the CDR3 end, and the germline J gene fills in the rest. Looked up from germline, CDR1 is SGHVS and CDR2 is FNYEAQ. The CDR3 loop spans 14 amino acids. The V segment lost 4 bases and the J segment 2 bases; nucleotides outside the gene matches: 3. Full variable domain (missing parts from reference TRBV7-6 and TRBJ2-3): GAGVSQSPRYKVTKRGQDVALRCDPISGHVSLYWYRQALGQGPEFLTYFNYEAQQDKSGLPNDRFSAERPEGSISTLTIQRTEQRDSAMYRCASSYRLATDTQYFGPGTRLTVL.

Notes on this clone: With the read ending 3 residues before the CDR3 end, the germline J gene is used to fill in that end. The chain joins TRBV29-1 to TRBJ1-2; 8 bases align to TRBD1. Germline CDR1 is SQVTM and CDR2 is ANQGSEA. The CDR3 is made up of 13 amino acids. V was pared by 5 bases and J by 0 bases, with 2 bases of the junction left unmatched. The sequenced CDR3 bases are TGCAGCGTTAGGACAGGGACTAACTATGGC. It specifies CSVRTGTNYG. The entire CDR3 is CSVRTGTNYGYTF.

With respect to this clone: The DNA ends 3 residues before the CDR3 does, and the rest of the CDR3 is filled in from the germline J gene. The genes are TRBV20-1 and TRBJ1-1, with D uncertain. V shed 1 base and J shed 5 bases, with 14 bases lying between them. The CDR3 covers 14 residues. Looked up from germline, CDR1 is DFQATT and CDR2 is SNEGSKA (reference sequence). The sequenced CDR3 bases are TGCAGTGCTAGAGTCCCGGGGTTGGCGACTGAA. Translating gives CSARVPGLATE. Given in full, the CDR3 is CSARVPGLATEAFF.

Turning to this clone: The read ends 3 residues shy of where the CDR3 ends; the end is completed using the germline J gene. V and J are TRBV29-1 and TRBJ2-3; TRBD2 agrees at 9 bases. The germline V gene encodes CDR1 SQVTM and CDR2 ANQGSEA. The ends lost 3 bases at V and 2 bases at J; junction bases unmatched: 6. The CDR3 covers 15 residues. The CDR3 DNA, read in part, is TGCAGCGTTGAGATTAGCGGGAGTCCCACAGATACG. Amino acid sequence: CSVEISGSPTDT. The whole CDR3 is CSVEISGSPTDTQYF.

This clone ranks as medium-sized in terms of frequency. The sequenced fragment ends 3 residues before the CDR3 boundary, so the rest is inferred from the germline J gene. The rearrangement uses TRBV14 and TRBJ2-2; 10 nucleotides line up with TRBD1. The germline gives CDR1 SGHDN, CDR2 FVKESK. The CDR3 covers 16 residues. The CDR3 DNA, read in part, is TGTGCCAGCAGCCAAGATGGGACAGGGGCTAATGAAAAG. Translating gives CASSQDGTGANEK. The entire CDR3 protein reads CASSQDGTGANEKLFF.

On this clone: The sequence runs out 3 residues before the end of the CDR3; the remainder is reconstructed from the germline J gene. The chain employs TRBV7-9 and TRBJ2-1; no clear D gene. Between the trimmed V and J ends, which lost 5 bases and 9 bases, there was a span of 11 bases. The CDR3 is 12 residues long. The germline CDR1 and CDR2 sequences are SEHNR and FQNEAQ (reference sequence). CDR3 amino acids: CASSLLTGEQFF. The covered CDR3 bases are TGTGCCAGCAGCCTTCTGACGGGTGAG.

On this clone: The read is 3 residues too short to cover the CDR3 end, so that end is filled in from the germline J gene. The chain couples TRBV20-1 to TRBJ2-2, with D uncertain. With 0 bases removed from V and 3 bases from J, the gap between germline ends came to 8 bases. Per germline, CDR1 DFQATT and CDR2 SNEGSKA (reference sequence). The CDR3 totals 14 residues. CDR3 residues: CSARDGSYTGELFF. The CDR3 bases that were read are TGCAGTGCTAGAGATGGCTCCTACACCGGGGAG.

On this clone: The junction departs from germline at one end; a sequencing error may be responsible. Read sequence stops 3 residues before the CDR3 end, and the germline J gene provides the missing end. V is TRBV11-2 and J is TRBJ1-5, with D maybe TRBD1 (6 bases). This CDR3 is 14 amino acids long. Germline V CDR1 and CDR2: SGHAT, FQNNGV. The CDR3 DNA, read in part, is TGTGTCAGCAGCTTCGGACAGACGAATCAGCCC. It codes for CVSSFGQTNQP. The entire CDR3 sequence reads CVSSFGQTNQPQHF. Full variable domain (rest looked up from reference TRBV11-2 and TRBJ1-5): EAGVAQSPRYKIIEKRQSVAFWCNPISGHATLYWYQQILGQGPKLLIQFQNNGVVDDSQLPKDRFSAERLKGVDSTLKIQPAKLEDSAVYLCVSSFGQTNQPQHFGDGTRLSIL.

With respect to this clone: A junction boundary mismatches the germline segment, possibly from a read error. The CDR3 end falls 3 residues outside the read, so it is completed with the germline J gene. The chain is built from TRBV7-9 and TRBJ2-3; TRBD1 might be the D (5 bases). The CDR3 runs to 13 residues. The germline CDR1 and CDR2 sequences are SEHNR and FQNEAQ (reference sequence). CDR3 sequence: CAGSFGVGQPQYF. The CDR3 bases that were read are TGTGCCGGCAGCTTTGGAGTGGGGCAGCCG.

For this clone: The CDR3 end is not reached by the read, which stops 3 residues before it; the germline J gene fills it in. The rearrangement joins TRBV7-2 to TRBJ1-2; 9 positions match TRBD1. The CDR3 covers 16 residues. Per the germline V gene, CDR1 is SGHTA and CDR2 is FQGNSA. CDR3 bases read: TGTGCCAGCAGCTTAGCGGGGACAGGGTTATCCTACGAC. Encoded protein: CASSLAGTGLSYD. The entire CDR3 sequence reads CASSLAGTGLSYDYTF. Using reference TRBV7-2 and TRBJ1-2 for the parts outside the CDR3, the full variable domain is GAGVSQSPSNKVTEKGKDVELRCDPISGHTALYWYRQSLGQGLEFLIYFQGNSAPDKSGLPSDRFSAERTGGSVSTLTIQRTQQEDSAVYLCASSLAGTGLSYDYTFGSGTRLTVV.

Worth noting for this clone: The CDR3 is cut off 3 residues early in the read; its end comes from the germline J gene. The chain carries TRBV30 and TRBJ2-3; 7 bases align to TRBD2. The CDR3 length is 14 residues. Germline V gene lookup returns CDR1 GTSNPN and CDR2 SVGIG (reference sequence). The ends lost 2 bases at V and 5 bases at J; junction bases unmatched: 7. The CDR3 region is CAWSPGLGEDTQYF. The CDR3 DNA, read in part, is TGTGCCTGGAGTCCCGGACTAGGGGAAGATACG.

The CDR3 sequence: CASSLSDRGYTEAFF. The DNA read from the CDR3 is TGTGCCAGCAGCTTGTCGGACAGGGGGTACACTGAA. The V and J genes are TRBV7-9 and TRBJ1-1, with 10 bases fitting TRBD1. The CDR3 extends 3 residues past the end of the read, so its final part is completed from the germline J gene. The CDR3 covers 15 residues. Trimming at V came to 3 bases and at J to 3 bases, leaving 4 bases not matched to a gene. CDR1 and CDR2 (germline): SEHNR, FQNEAQ (reference sequence).

Details on this clone: The CDR3 goes on 3 residues after the read ends, and that part is filled in from the germline J gene. The V gene is TRBV2, the J gene TRBJ2-3; D is unresolved. V dropped 2 bases and J dropped 6 bases, with 12 bases sitting between them. The germline gives CDR1 SNHLY, CDR2 FYNNEI. This CDR3 is 14 amino acids long. The CDR3 protein is CASSEFGTGDTQYF. The CDR3 bases that were read are TGTGCCAGCAGTGAATTTGGAACGGGTGATACG.

On this clone: The read ends 3 residues shy of where the CDR3 ends; the end is completed using the germline J gene. The rearrangement uses TRBV7-6 and TRBJ2-1; TRBD2 matches 10 bases. V dropped 0 bases and J dropped 0; count of bases not matched to a gene: 5. From germline, CDR1 is SGHVS and CDR2 FNYEAQ. The CDR3 covers 18 residues. The covered CDR3 bases are TGTGCCAGCAGCTTAGCGGTAGCGGGGGGACTCTCCTACAATGAG. It translates to CASSLAVAGGLSYNE. The whole CDR3 protein reads CASSLAVAGGLSYNEQFF.

On this clone itself: The observed sequence ends 3 residues before the CDR3 terminus, with the missing tail filled in from the germline J gene. This rearrangement joins TRBV7-2 to TRBJ2-7, with D unresolved. The CDR3 runs to 13 residues. V was cut by 7 bases and J by 0 bases, with 10 bases left in between. Germline V gene data show CDR1 as SGHTA and CDR2 as FQGNSA. The part of the CDR3 DNA that was read is TGTGCCAGCAAATTCGAGGTCTCCTACGAG. This gives the protein CASKFEVSYE. The CDR3 in full is CASKFEVSYEQYF.

With respect to this clone: The read finishes 3 residues shy of the CDR3 end, and the germline J gene is used to complete it. This rearrangement joins TRBV5-4 to TRBJ2-3; D uncertain. The germline V and J ends were trimmed by 2 bases and 2 bases, with 3 bases remaining between them. The length of the CDR3 is 12 residues. Looked up from germline, CDR1 is SGHNT and CDR2 is YYREEE (reference sequence). The CDR3 bases that were read are TGTGCCAGCAGCTTTAACACAGATACG. This encodes CASSFNTDT. The full CDR3 sequence reads CASSFNTDTQYF.